This T cell receptor (beta chain) was recovered during a study of blood T cell repertoires in COVID-19. Study-level background: Some COVID-19 samples were acute and others convalescent; all came from the United States, Italy and Spain.

Sequencing used immunoSEQ multiplex PCR; TCRdb keeps in-frame clones, though not all of them. This table holds 300,000 to 400,000 clones, 85% found once. The TCR was taken from a woman under 40 who had been exposed to COVID-19. The sequenced sample was PBMCs or T cells enriched from blood (not recorded which).

As DNA, the CDR3 is TGTGCCAGCAGTGACTCTGACGGAGGAGGGCCCGGCTACACCTTC. Amino acids: CASSDSDGGGPGYTF. The V call is TRBV6-4, the J call TRBJ1-2; D remains unclear. CDR1 is MRHNA and CDR2 is SNTAGT in the germline V gene. The CDR3 has 15 residues. V was trimmed by 0 bases and J by 8 bases, leaving 16 bases between them.